This T cell receptor beta chain was identified during a study of cytomegalovirus exposure and HLA in healthy donors. Overall study: Out of 150 million to 200 million T cells, an earlier analysis found some 110 million unique TCR beta sequences in total. The study's findings and limits: In an earlier analysis, productive rearrangement rates for most beta V segments clustered near 87% or 30%. One later analysis reportedly identified an Asian-associated ancestry cluster that showed fewer N-insertions than the roughly 670-donor mean. The majority of TCR sequences were rare, yet some public TCRs appeared in many donors.

It was with 60 Vbeta and 13 Jbeta primers that the PCR ran. This table comes from immunoSEQ multiplex PCR, and its TCRdb copy is limited to in-frame clones, with some not included. The sample contains about 82,000 clones, over 70% of which appear only once. Remarks on this clone: What it binds is unknown.

Germline CDR1 and CDR2: SGHDN and FVKESK. The germline V and J ends were trimmed by 1 base and 1 base, with 10 bases remaining between them. The CDR3 totals 15 residues. Material: PBMCs. The sequence was obtained from a young man in good health and CMV-seropositive. The genes are TRBV14 and TRBJ1-1; D not resolved. The CDR3: CASSQVTVGNTEAFF. In DNA form, the CDR3 reads TGTGCCAGCAGCCAAGTAACAGTTGGGAACACTGAAGCTTTCTTT.